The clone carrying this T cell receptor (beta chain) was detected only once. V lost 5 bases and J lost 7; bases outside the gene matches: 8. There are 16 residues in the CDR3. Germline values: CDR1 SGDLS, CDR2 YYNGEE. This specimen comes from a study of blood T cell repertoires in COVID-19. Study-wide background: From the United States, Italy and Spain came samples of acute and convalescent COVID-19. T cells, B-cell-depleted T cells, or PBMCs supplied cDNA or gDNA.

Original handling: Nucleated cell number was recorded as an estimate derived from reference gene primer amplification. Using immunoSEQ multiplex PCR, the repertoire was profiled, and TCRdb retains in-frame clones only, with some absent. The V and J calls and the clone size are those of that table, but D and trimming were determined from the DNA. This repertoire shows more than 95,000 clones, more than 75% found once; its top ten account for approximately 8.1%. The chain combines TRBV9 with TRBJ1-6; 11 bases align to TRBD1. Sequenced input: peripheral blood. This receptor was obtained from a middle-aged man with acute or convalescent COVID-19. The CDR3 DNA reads TGTGCCAGCAGGGCGGACAGGGGGCCTGGAAATTCACCCCTCCACTTT. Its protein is CASRADRGPGNSPLHF.